Below, 14 T cell receptor beta chains from the same sample are listed, as sequenced in a study of shared T cell receptors in the human thymus. The repertoire was sequenced with immunoSEQ multiplex PCR; TCRdb's copy has only in-frame clones and lacks some. Of 700,000 to 750,000 clones listed, approximately 85% were seen once; the top ten hold around 0.0099%. The data were also submitted as part of a second study, on human thymus T cells.

Sequencing was performed on thymocytes. The source of these receptors is a girl under two years old with a congenital heart defect.

The chain employs TRBV18 and TRBJ2-7; perhaps TRBD1 as D (6 bases). V was shortened by 3 bases and J by 9 bases, with 24 bases between the two germline ends. The CDR3 has 16 residues. Germline CDR1 KGHSH, CDR2 LQKENI. The CDR3 DNA reads TGTGCCAGCTCACCCCACCAGCCGATCAGGGGTGAAGGGCAGTACTTC. Translation: CASSPHQPIRGEGQYF. Full variable domain (missing parts from reference TRBV18 and TRBJ2-7): NAGVMQNPRHLVRRRGQEARLRCSPMKGHSHVYWYRQLPEEGLKFMVYLQKENIIDESGMPKERFSAEFPKEGPSILRIQQVVRGDSAAYFCASSPHQPIRGEGQYFGPGTRLTVT.

V is TRBV11-2 and J is TRBJ1-2; weak D call: TRBD1 (5 bases). There are 13 residues in the CDR3. Germline CDR1 reads SGHAT; CDR2 reads FQNNGV. Trimming cost V 6 bases and J 8 bases, with 16 bases left between them. CDR3 bases: TGTGCCAGCAGTTTTTGGGGCGGTGGGGGCTACACCTTC. Encoded protein: CASSFWGGGGYTF.

The V gene is TRBV4-1, the J gene TRBJ1-2; 7 positions agree with TRBD1. The V gene's germline CDR1 is MGHRA and CDR2 YSYEKL. The CDR3 runs to 18 residues. The V gene end was trimmed by 0 bases and the J gene end by 1 base; junction bases not matched to a gene: 11. The CDR3 reads CASSQDREGGPHNYGYTF. The CDR3 DNA is TGCGCCAGCAGCCAAGATCGGGAAGGGGGCCCCCATAACTATGGCTACACCTTC.

The V and J genes are TRBV9 and TRBJ1-1, with TRBD1 identical over 7 bases. Germline V gene data show CDR1 as SGDLS and CDR2 as YYNGEE. CDR3 size: 15 residues. Trimming cost V 4 bases and J 2 bases; bases outside gene matches: 8. The CDR3 here is CASSPEGDSNTEAFF. Written as DNA, the CDR3 is TGTGCCAGCAGCCCCGAGGGGGACAGCAACACTGAAGCTTTCTTT.

The CDR3 region is CASSERVDRPYEQYF. For the CDR3, the DNA is TGTGCCAGCAGTGAAAGGGTGGACAGGCCCTACGAGCAGTACTTC. The rearrangement links TRBV6-1 to TRBJ2-7; TRBD1 matches at 7 bases. J was trimmed by 2 bases and V by 2 bases; bases with no gene match: 6. The CDR3 has 15 residues. Germline CDR1 is MNHNS and CDR2 is SASEGT.

The chain employs TRBV6-1 and TRBJ1-2; tentative D call: TRBD1 (5 bases). The germline V gene encodes CDR1 MNHNS and CDR2 SASEGT. The V end lost 3 bases, the J end lost 8 bases, and 7 bases lay between the germline ends. CDR3 length: 11 amino acids. The CDR3 reads CASSEGQGYTF. Here the CDR3 DNA reads TGTGCCAGCAGTGAGGGGCAAGGCTACACCTTC.

The chain employs TRBV5-1 and TRBJ1-2; D perhaps matches TRBD1 (6 bases). The CDR3 is made up of 17 amino acids. Trimming shortened V by 3 bases and J by 3 bases, and 21 bases separated the two germline ends. The germline V gene encodes CDR1 SGHRS and CDR2 YFSETQ. The CDR3 sequence is CASSSTSNRVTDYGYTF. The CDR3 DNA follows: TGCGCCAGCAGCTCGACCTCAAACAGGGTAACGGACTATGGCTACACCTTC.

This sequence joins TRBV7-3 and TRBJ2-3; D is possibly TRBD2 (6 bases). V lost 3 bases to trimming and J lost 2 bases, with 30 bases between them. This CDR3 is built from 21 residues. The germline V gene encodes CDR1 SGHTA and CDR2 FQGTGA. CDR3 nucleotides: TGTGCCAGCAGCTTTTCCCCGGCCCACCGGTCGGGGCGGGGAACCACAGATACGCAGTATTTT. Residues: CASSFSPAHRSGRGTTDTQYF.

In this sample, this clone turned up a few times. The chain employs TRBV9 and TRBJ1-2; 8 nucleotides line up with TRBD1. The germline gives CDR1 SGDLS, CDR2 YYNGEE. J was trimmed by 4 bases and V by 0 bases; bases with no gene match: 23. This CDR3 has 21 residues. Here the CDR3 DNA reads TGTGCCAGCAGCGTAGTTCCCGAAGGACAGGGTGGAGAGTATGCTTCCTATGGCTACACCTTC. It encodes CASSVVPEGQGGEYASYGYTF.

The rearrangement uses TRBV5-1 and TRBJ2-3; 8 bases agree with TRBD2. The ends lost 7 bases at V and 0 bases at J; junction bases unmatched: 4. Germline V gene lookup returns CDR1 SGHRS and CDR2 YFSETQ. CDR3 size: 14 residues. The CDR3 reads CASDLAGSTDTQYF. Here the CDR3 DNA reads TGCGCCAGCGACTTAGCGGGAAGCACAGATACGCAGTATTTT.

The chain is built from TRBV2 and TRBJ1-4; D gene unclear. The germline V and J ends were trimmed by 0 bases and 7 bases, with 24 bases remaining between them. CDR1 SNHLY and CDR2 FYNNEI come from the germline V gene. This CDR3 has 19 residues. CDR3 protein: CASSEAPLPCRFRGEKLFF. The CDR3 DNA is TGTGCCAGCAGTGAAGCTCCACTCCCCTGTCGATTTAGAGGTGAAAAACTGTTTTTT.

This chain joins TRBV5-4 and TRBJ2-1; TRBD2 matches 13 bases. Germline values: CDR1 SGHNT, CDR2 YYREEE (reference sequence). The V and J ends lost 2 bases and 8 bases, in that order; junction bases with no gene match: 10. This CDR3 has 17 residues. CDR3 DNA: TGTGCCAGCAGCTTTTCGGGACTAGCGGGGCCCGGGGATGAGCAGTTCTTC. The encoded protein is CASSFSGLAGPGDEQFF.

The V call is TRBV15, the J call TRBJ1-3; 7 nucleotides agree with TRBD1. The CDR3 sequence is 12 residues long. Germline CDR1 LNHNV, CDR2 YYDKDF (reference sequence). V lost 9 bases to trimming and J lost 4 bases; unmatched junction nucleotides: 3. This chain's CDR3 is CATRGLGNTIYF. CDR3 DNA sequence: TGTGCCACTAGGGGGCTCGGAAACACCATATATTTT.

CDR3 protein: CASSSGSQPQHF. The CDR3 DNA reads TGTGCCAGCAGTTCAGGGTCTCAGCCCCAGCATTTT. The chain joins TRBV28 to TRBJ1-5, with TRBD1 as a possible D gene (5 bases). There are 12 residues in the CDR3. V was clipped by 4 bases and J by 6 bases, with 7 bases between them. CDR1 and CDR2 (germline): MDHEN, SYDVKM.